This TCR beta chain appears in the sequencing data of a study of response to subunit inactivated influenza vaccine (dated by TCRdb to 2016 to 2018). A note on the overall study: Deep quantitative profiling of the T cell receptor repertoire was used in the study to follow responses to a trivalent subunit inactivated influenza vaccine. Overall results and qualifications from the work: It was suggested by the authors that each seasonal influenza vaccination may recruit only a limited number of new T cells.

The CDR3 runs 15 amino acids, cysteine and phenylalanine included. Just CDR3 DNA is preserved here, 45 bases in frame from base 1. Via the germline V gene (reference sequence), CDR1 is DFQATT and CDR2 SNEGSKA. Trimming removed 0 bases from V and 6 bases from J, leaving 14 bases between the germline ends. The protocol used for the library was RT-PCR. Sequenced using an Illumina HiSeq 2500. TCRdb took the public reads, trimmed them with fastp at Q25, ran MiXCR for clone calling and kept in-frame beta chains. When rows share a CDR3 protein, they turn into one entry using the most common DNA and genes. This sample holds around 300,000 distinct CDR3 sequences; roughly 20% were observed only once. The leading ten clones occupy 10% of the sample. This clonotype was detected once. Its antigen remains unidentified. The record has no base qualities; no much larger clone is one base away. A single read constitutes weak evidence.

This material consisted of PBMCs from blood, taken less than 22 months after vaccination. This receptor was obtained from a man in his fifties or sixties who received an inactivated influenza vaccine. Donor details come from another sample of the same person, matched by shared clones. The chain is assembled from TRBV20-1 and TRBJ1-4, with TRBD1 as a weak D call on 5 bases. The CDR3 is CSARDRRQGDEKLFF. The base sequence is TGCAGTGCTAGAGATCGACGCCAGGGCGATGAAAAACTGTTTTTT.